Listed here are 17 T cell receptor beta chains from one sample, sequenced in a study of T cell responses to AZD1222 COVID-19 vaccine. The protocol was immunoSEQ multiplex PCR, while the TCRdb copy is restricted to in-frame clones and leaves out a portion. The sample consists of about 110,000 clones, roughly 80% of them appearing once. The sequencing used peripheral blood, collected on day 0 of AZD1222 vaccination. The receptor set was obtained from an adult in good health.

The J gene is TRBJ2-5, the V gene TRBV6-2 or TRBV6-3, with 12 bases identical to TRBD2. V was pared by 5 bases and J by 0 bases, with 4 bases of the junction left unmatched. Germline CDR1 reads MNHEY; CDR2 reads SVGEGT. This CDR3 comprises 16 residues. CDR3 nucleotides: TGTGCCAGCAGTCGGACTAGCGGGACCCACCAAGAGACCCAGTACTTC. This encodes CASSRTSGTHQETQYF.

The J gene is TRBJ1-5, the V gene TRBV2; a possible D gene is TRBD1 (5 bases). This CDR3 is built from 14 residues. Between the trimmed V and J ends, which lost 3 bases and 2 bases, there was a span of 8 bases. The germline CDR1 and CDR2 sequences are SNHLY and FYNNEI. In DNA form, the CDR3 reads TGTGCCAGCAGTGACAGGGTGGGCAATCAGCCCCAGCATTTT. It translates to CASSDRVGNQPQHF.

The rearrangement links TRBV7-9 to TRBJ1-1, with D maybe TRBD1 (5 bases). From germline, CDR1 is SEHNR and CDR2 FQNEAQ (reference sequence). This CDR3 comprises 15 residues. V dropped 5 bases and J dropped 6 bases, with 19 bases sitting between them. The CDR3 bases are TGTGCCAGCAGCCCCGGGGCCTTTCTTGCTTCTGAAGCTTTCTTT. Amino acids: CASSPGAFLASEAFF.

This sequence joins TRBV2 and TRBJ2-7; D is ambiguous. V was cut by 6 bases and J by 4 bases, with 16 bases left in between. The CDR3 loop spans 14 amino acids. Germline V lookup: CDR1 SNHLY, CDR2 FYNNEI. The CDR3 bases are TGTGCCAGCAGGTCGACAATGGGAATGTACGAGCAGTACTTC. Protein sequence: CASRSTMGMYEQYF. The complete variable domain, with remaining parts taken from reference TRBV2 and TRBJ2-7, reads EPEVTQTPSHQVTQMGQEVILRCVPISNHLYFYWYRQILGQKVEFLVSFYNNEISEKSEIFDDQFSVERPDGSNFTLKIRSTKLEDSAMYFCASRSTMGMYEQYFGPGTRLTVT.

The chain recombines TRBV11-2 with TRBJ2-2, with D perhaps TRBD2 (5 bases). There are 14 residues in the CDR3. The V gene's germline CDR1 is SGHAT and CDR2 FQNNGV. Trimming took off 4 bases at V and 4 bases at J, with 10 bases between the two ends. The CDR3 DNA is TGTGCCAGCAGCTCAAGGACTCGCACCGGGGAGCTGTTTTTT. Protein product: CASSSRTRTGELFF.

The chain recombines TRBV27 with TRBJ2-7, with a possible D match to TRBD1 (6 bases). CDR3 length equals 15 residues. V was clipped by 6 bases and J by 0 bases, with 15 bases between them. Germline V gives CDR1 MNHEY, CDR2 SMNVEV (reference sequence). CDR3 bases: TGTGCCAGCAGGGACGGATCAGGGGCCTCCTACGAGCAGTACTTC. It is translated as CASRDGSGASYEQYF.

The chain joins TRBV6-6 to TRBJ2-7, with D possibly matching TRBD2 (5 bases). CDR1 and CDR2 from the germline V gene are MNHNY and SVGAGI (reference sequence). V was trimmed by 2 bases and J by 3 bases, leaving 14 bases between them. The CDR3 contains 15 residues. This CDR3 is CASSYNVGAVYEQYF. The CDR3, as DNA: TGTGCCAGCAGTTACAATGTGGGAGCTGTCTACGAGCAGTACTTC.

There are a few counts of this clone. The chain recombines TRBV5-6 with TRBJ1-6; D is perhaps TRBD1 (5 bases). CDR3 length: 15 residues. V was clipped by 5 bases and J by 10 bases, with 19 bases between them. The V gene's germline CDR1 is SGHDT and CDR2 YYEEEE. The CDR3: CASRPPGAWDSPLHF. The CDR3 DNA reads TGTGCCAGCAGACCGCCCGGGGCATGGGACTCACCCCTCCACTTT. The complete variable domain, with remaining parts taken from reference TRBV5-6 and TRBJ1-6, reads DAGVTQSPTHLIKTRGQQVTLRCSPKSGHDTVSWYQQALGQGPQFIFQYYEEEERQRGNFPDRFSGHQFPNYSSELNVNALLLGDSALYLCASRPPGAWDSPLHFGNGTRLTVT.

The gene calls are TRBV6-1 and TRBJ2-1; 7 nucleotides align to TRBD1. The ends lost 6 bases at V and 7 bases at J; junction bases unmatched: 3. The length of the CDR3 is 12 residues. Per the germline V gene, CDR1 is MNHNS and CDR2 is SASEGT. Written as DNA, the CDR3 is TGTGCCAGCAGCCCACAGGGGAATGAGCAGTTCTTC. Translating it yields CASSPQGNEQFF.

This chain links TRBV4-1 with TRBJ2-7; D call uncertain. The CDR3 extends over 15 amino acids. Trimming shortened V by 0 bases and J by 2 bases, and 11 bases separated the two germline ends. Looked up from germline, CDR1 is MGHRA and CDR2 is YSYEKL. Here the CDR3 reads CASSQEDITTYEQYF. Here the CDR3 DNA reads TGCGCCAGCAGCCAAGAAGACATAACCACCTACGAGCAGTACTTC.

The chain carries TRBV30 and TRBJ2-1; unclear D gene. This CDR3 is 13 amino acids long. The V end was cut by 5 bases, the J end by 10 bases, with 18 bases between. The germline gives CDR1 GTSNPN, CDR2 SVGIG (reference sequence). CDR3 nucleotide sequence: TGTGCCTGGTCGATGACGGCCCGTGGGGAGCAGTTCTTC. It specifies CAWSMTARGEQFF.

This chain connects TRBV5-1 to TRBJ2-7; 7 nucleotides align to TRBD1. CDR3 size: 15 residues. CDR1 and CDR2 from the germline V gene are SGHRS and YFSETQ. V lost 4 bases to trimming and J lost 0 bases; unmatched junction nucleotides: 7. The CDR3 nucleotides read TGCGCCAGCAGCCCACTCAGGGGGTCCTCCTACGAGCAGTACTTC. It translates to CASSPLRGSSYEQYF.

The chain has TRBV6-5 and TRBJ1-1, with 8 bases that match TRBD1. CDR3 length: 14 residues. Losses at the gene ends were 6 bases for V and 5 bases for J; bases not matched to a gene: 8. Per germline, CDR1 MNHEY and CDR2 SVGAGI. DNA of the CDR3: TGTGCCAGCAGCTCTGGACAGGGACCGACTGAAGCTTTCTTT. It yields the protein CASSSGQGPTEAFF.

The CDR3 sequence is CASNLDSSRGDGYTF. The CDR3 DNA follows: TGTGCCAGCAACCTGGACAGTTCCAGGGGGGATGGCTACACCTTC. The chain is built from TRBV6-5 and TRBJ1-2; TRBD1 matches 7 bases. The CDR3 is 15 amino acids. Unmatched junction bases numbered 14, after V lost 7 bases and J lost 6 bases. Germline CDR1 and CDR2: MNHEY and SVGAGI.

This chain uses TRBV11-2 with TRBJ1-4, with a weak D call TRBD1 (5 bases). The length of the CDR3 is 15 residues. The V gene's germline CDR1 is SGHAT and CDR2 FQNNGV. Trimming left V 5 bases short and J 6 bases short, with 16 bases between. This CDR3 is CASSLFGTPDEKLFF. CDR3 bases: TGTGCCAGCAGCCTTTTTGGGACCCCGGATGAAAAACTGTTTTTT.

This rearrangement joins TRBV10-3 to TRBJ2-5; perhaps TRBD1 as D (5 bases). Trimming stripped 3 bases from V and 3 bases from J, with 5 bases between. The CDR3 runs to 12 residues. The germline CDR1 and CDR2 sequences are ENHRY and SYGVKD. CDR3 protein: CAISDREETQYF. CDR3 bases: TGTGCCATCAGTGACAGGGAAGAGACCCAGTACTTC.

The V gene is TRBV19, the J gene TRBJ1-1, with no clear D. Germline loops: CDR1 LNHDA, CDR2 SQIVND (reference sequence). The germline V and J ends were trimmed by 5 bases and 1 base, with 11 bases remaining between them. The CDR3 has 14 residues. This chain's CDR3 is CASSPYTANTEAFF. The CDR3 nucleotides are TGTGCCAGTAGTCCCTACACTGCGAACACTGAAGCTTTCTTT.